This is a list of T cell receptor beta chains from one sample in a study of cytomegalovirus exposure and HLA in healthy donors. The method was immunoSEQ multiplex PCR; TCRdb's version includes in-frame clones alone and lacks a portion of them. The table includes some 86,000 clones, around 64% detected once. The specimen was PBMCs. The receptors were sampled from a young man in good health and CMV-seronegative. Each CDR3 is given with its conserved first and last residue. Each record gives: clone size, J gene, D gene, V gene, CDR3 DNA, CDR3 protein. The D gene is left open where the match is weak. Expanded clones are given a class, and other clones once, few, many or no size at all.

>few|TRBJ2-7|TRBD2|TRBV29-1
TGCAGCGTTGAAGATGGGACTAGCGGAGCGGGCTACGAGCAGTACTTC
CSVEDGTSGAGYEQYF
>.|TRBJ2-7|TRBD1|TRBV6-5
TGTGCCAGCAGTTACTCGTGGCAGGGGGCACAGGAGCAGTACTTC
CASSYSWQGAQEQYF
>.|TRBJ2-7|.|TRBV6-1
TGTGCCAGCAGTGAAGTCGGCGGGGATTCCTACGAGCAGTACTTC
CASSEVGGDSYEQYF
>.|TRBJ2-1|TRBD2|TRBV5-1
TGCCCCAGCAGCTTTGGACTAGCGGGAGGGGGTGAGCAGTTCTTC
CPSSFGLAGGGEQFF
>.|TRBJ1-1|TRBD1|TRBV6-1
TGTGCCAGCAGTGAACCGGGACAGGGCAGTTGGGGACCTGAAGCTTTCTTT
CASSEPGQGSWGPEAFF
>few|TRBJ2-7|TRBD2|TRBV7-9
TGTGCCAGCAGCTTAGTGCGGGGGGAAAACTACGAGCAGTACTTC
CASSLVRGENYEQYF
>few|TRBJ2-5|.|TRBV11-2
TGTGCCAGCAGCTTTTTCTCAGAGACCCAGTACTTC
CASSFFSETQYF
>few|TRBJ2-7|.|TRBV7-9
TGTGCCAGCATAGGGGCCGACGAGCAGTACTTC
CASIGADEQYF
>once|TRBJ2-1|TRBD2|TRBV30
TGTGCCTGGAGTGCTAGAAGGACTAGTGGGAATGAGCAGTTCTTC
CAWSARRTSGNEQFF
>.|TRBJ2-1|TRBD2|TRBV6-4
TGTGCCAGCAGTAGCGGGGGGGCCAATGAGCAGTTCTTC
CASSSGGANEQFF
>.|TRBJ1-6|.|TRBV6-5
TGTGCCAGCAGTCGACAGCCTTCAGATTCACCCCTCCACTTT
CASSRQPSDSPLHF
>.|TRBJ1-1|.|TRBV30
TGTGCCTCGAGGGACATCTTGAACACTGAAGCTTTCTTT
CASRDILNTEAFF
>few|TRBJ2-7|TRBD2|TRBV4-3
TGCGCCAGCAGCCAATTAAACCCGGCGGGGGTTTCCTACGAGCAGTACTTC
CASSQLNPAGVSYEQYF
>.|TRBJ2-3|TRBD2|TRBV7-3
TGTGCCAGCAGCTTAGGGAATAGCGGGGGGGCGAGAGATACGCAGTATTTT
CASSLGNSGGARDTQYF
>few|TRBJ2-1|TRBD2|TRBV10-3
TGTGCCATCAGTGATACTAGCGCGCTGTCAACTGGTCAGTTCTTC
CAISDTSALSTGQFF
>.|TRBJ2-5|.|TRBV29-1
TGCAGCGTTGATCCTAGCGTACAAGAGACCCAGTACTTC
CSVDPSVQETQYF
>.|TRBJ1-2|.|TRBV7-9
TGTGCCAGCAGCTTAGATGGGACTAAATTTGGCTACACCTTC
CASSLDGTKFGYTF
>few|TRBJ2-2|TRBD2|TRBV18
TGTGCCAGCTCCCGACAGCGGGATTCTACCGGGGAGCTGTTTTTT
CASSRQRDSTGELFF
>.|TRBJ2-3|TRBD2|TRBV14
TGTGCCAGCAGCCAAGGAGGACTAGCGGGGTTCTCCCCTAGCACAGATACGCAGTATTTT
CASSQGGLAGFSPSTDTQYF
>.|TRBJ1-2|.|TRBV27
TGTGCCAGCAGTTTACGGGGAGATGGCTACACCTTC
CASSLRGDGYTF
>.|TRBJ1-5|TRBD1|TRBV6-6
TGTGCCAGCAGCGCTACAGGGGGCTTTAATCAGCCCCAGCATTTT
CASSATGGFNQPQHF
>few|TRBJ2-7|.|TRBV5-3
TGTGCCAGACGCTTGGCCGGGGAAGTAAATGGTATGATCGAGCAGTACTTC
CARRLAGEVNGMIEQYF
>.|TRBJ2-6|TRBD1|TRBV5-1
TGCGCCTCCACAGGGGGCTCCGGGGCCAACGTCCTGACTTTC
CASTGGSGANVLTF
>once|TRBJ2-7|.|TRBV6-5
TGTGCCAGCAGCCCGGACTTTTTTTCCTACGAGCAGTACTTC
CASSPDFFSYEQYF
>.|TRBJ2-7|.|TRBV27
TGTGCCAGCAGTTCACCCCTCGGGGGGCAGAGCTCCTACGAGCAGTACTTC
CASSSPLGGQSSYEQYF
>.|TRBJ1-1|TRBD1|TRBV4-1
TGCGCCAGCAGCTTGGGGGGACAGGTGAACACTGAAGCTTTCTTT
CASSLGGQVNTEAFF
>.|TRBJ2-4|TRBD2|TRBV5-1
TGCGCCAGCAGCTCCAGGACTAGCGGGGATCCCGCTCGAGCCAAAAACATTCAGTACTTC
CASSSRTSGDPARAKNIQYF
>.|TRBJ2-5|.|TRBV11-3
TGTGCCAGCAGCCTCGAAGACGGGGAGACCCAGTACTTC
CASSLEDGETQYF
>.|TRBJ2-1|TRBD1|TRBV4-1
TGCGCCAGCAGCTCCCCAACAGGGGCCTCCTACAATGAGCAGTTCTTC
CASSSPTGASYNEQFF
>.|TRBJ2-7|TRBD1|TRBV7-2
TGTGCCAGCAGCTACAGGGGTGCGGACGAGCAGTACTTC
CASSYRGADEQYF
>few|TRBJ2-1|TRBD2|TRBV7-2
TGTGCCAGCAGCCCCGACGGGGGACTAGCGACATATGAGCAGTTCTTC
CASSPDGGLATYEQFF
>.|TRBJ1-6|TRBD1|TRBV6-5
TGTGCCAGCAGTTATGGACAGGGGGGTTCACCCCTCCACTTT
CASSYGQGGSPLHF
>.|TRBJ1-3|.|TRBV29-1
TGCAGCGGGGTACAGGGTTACACCATATATTTT
CSGVQGYTIYF
>.|TRBJ1-6|TRBD1|TRBV5-8
TGTGCCAGCAGCCGGGACAGGGGAAATTCACCCCTCCACTTT
CASSRDRGNSPLHF
>.|TRBJ2-3|.|TRBV7-8
TGTGCCAGCAGCTTAAGTTCTGGGTCAGGGGACACAGATACGCAGTATTTT
CASSLSSGSGDTDTQYF
>.|TRBJ2-1|TRBD2|TRBV19
TGTGCCAGTAGATTCAGGACTAGCGGGAGCGCCTTATCCTACAATGAGCAGTTCTTC
CASRFRTSGSALSYNEQFF
>.|TRBJ2-7|TRBD1|TRBV28
TGTGCCAGCAGTACACCGGGACAGGTCTACGAGCAGTACTTC
CASSTPGQVYEQYF
>.|TRBJ2-3|TRBD1|TRBV7-3
TGTGCCAGCAGCTTAGGGACAGGGAGTGGAGATACGCAGTATTTT
CASSLGTGSGDTQYF
>.|TRBJ2-2|TRBD1|TRBV27
TGTGCCAGCTATCGACAGGGGGCGGTCACCGGGGAGCTGTTTTTT
CASYRQGAVTGELFF
>.|TRBJ2-2|TRBD2|TRBV7-3
TGTGCCAGCAGCCAACTAGCGGGGCCGAACACCGGGGAGCTGTTTTTT
CASSQLAGPNTGELFF